This T cell receptor beta chain was recovered during a study of cytomegalovirus exposure and HLA in healthy donors. Study as a whole: Around 180 million T cells yielded some 120 million unique TCR beta sequences in earlier analysis. General study results and limits: Productive rates of about 87% or about 30% were seen for most TCR beta V segments in an earlier analysis. The majority of TCR sequences were rare, yet some public TCRs appeared in many donors. Using the classifier, cytomegalovirus status was reportedly diagnosed with high specificity and sensitivity.

PCR amplification relied on 60 Vbeta primers (plus 13 Jbeta primers). Generated by immunoSEQ multiplex PCR, the TCRdb table keeps only in-frame clones and is missing some. The data show about 97,000 clones, with 60% to 75% seen just once and roughly a tenth held by the top ten. Germline CDR1 and CDR2: MDHEN and SYDVKM. V was cut by 2 bases and J by 7 bases, with 18 bases left in between. This CDR3 spans 16 amino acids. With respect to this clone: Its specificity is unknown.

The sequence derives from a man aged 50-59 years in good health and CMV-seronegative. This chain uses TRBV28 with TRBJ1-3; D remains unclear. Material: PBMCs. CDR3 loop: CASSLIMGSGVNTIYF. In DNA form, the CDR3 reads TGTGCCAGCAGTTTAATAATGGGCTCAGGCGTTAACACCATATATTTT.